This TCR beta chain is drawn from a study of human T cells and chemical hapten exposure. On the study more broadly: For the roughly 25-week duration of the study, patients were given weekly doses of diphenylcyclopropenone on the scalp.

Trimming removed 9 bases from V and 8 bases from J, with 8 bases in between. The CDR3 has 11 amino acids. Germline CDR1 and CDR2: MNHEY and SMNVEV (reference sequence). Using its own MiXCR run on the RACE reads, TCRdb lists one record per CDR3 protein. This table holds roughly 380,000 distinct CDR3 sequences, 5.1% found once. The time point is: pre-sensitization, week 0. Documented treatment: therapeutic diphenylcyclopropenone sensitization with weekly scalp DPC. This clonotype was detected many times. This chain uses TRBV27 with TRBJ1-6; D is ambiguous. Sequenced here: whole blood, sampled in connection with sensitization to the hapten diphenylcyclopropenone (DPC). This sequence was found in a woman aged 50 to 60 with alopecia areata. Some clones in this sample may be carry-over from other donors' samples. This CDR3 reads CASPKHSPLHF. The CDR3 nucleotides are TGTGCCAGTCCGAAGCATTCACCCCTCCACTTT.